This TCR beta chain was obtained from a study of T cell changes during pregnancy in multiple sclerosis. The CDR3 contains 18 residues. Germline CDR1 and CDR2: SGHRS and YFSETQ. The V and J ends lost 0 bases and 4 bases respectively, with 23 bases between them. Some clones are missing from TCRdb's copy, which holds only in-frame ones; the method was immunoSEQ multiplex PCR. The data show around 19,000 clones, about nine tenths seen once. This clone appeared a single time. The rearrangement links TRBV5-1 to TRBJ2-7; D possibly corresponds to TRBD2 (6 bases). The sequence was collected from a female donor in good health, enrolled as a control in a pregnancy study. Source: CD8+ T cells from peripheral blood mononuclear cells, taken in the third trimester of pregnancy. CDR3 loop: CASSLDPGRDYAGYEQYF. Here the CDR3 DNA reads TGCGCCAGCAGCTTGGACCCGGGACGGGATTATGCGGGGTACGAGCAGTACTTC.